This entry is about one TCR beta chain. Per the germline V gene, CDR1 is SGHRS and CDR2 is YFSETQ. V dropped 3 bases and J dropped 6 bases, with 10 bases sitting between them. CDR3 length: 12 residues. The data originate from a study of blood T cell repertoires in COVID-19. In the study overall: The study drew acute and convalescent COVID-19 samples from the United States, Italy and Spain. T cells, B-cell-depleted T cells, or PBMCs supplied cDNA or gDNA.

How the authors handled the data: Researchers report that nucleated cell counts were estimated from reference gene primer amplification. Clones were read by immunoSEQ multiplex PCR, and TCRdb kept only the in-frame ones, dropping some. Clone size and V and J calls were adopted from that table, with D and trimming inferred from the DNA. The table lists roughly 9,000 clones, about 86% of them singletons. V is TRBV5-1 and J is TRBJ2-7; D is perhaps TRBD2 (6 bases). This sequence was found in a man aged 55 to 70 with acute or convalescent COVID-19. Sequencing was done on a sample of peripheral blood. CDR3 amino acids: CASSSGLSEQYF. In DNA form, the CDR3 reads TGCGCCAGCAGCTCGGGACTGAGCGAGCAGTACTTC. The full variable domain, its missing parts supplied by reference TRBV5-1 and TRBJ2-7, is KAGVTQTPRYLIKTRGQQVTLSCSPISGHRSVSWYQQTPGQGLQFLFEYFSETQRNKGNFPGRFSGRQFSNSRSEMNVSTLELGDSALYLCASSSGLSEQYFGPGTRLTVT.